The clone carrying this TCR beta chain came up many times. Its antigen is still unknown. TCRdb's copy holds only in-frame clones and misses some; the assay was immunoSEQ multiplex PCR. The data show about 350,000 clones, 88% seen once. The treatment: roughly 19 received Ad26.COV2.S at low or high dose, single or two shots; about 5 received placebo; per-sample allocation not given. Sampling was done on day 63 after the first vaccine or placebo injection. This record belongs to a study of Ad26.COV2.S vaccination and SARS-CoV-2 variants. Study at large: Ad26.COV2.S, an intramuscular injection, was given once or twice 56 days apart.

V lost 5 bases to trimming and J lost 11 bases, with 13 bases between them. This CDR3 contains 12 residues. Findings of the study overall: Vaccine recipients showed a spike-specific TCR breadth that was higher than in placebo recipients. Placebo recipients and vaccine recipients were similar in non-spike TCR breadth.

The material sequenced was peripheral blood, taken in a trial of Ad26.COV2.S vaccine versus placebo. This chain joins TRBV12-3 or TRBV12-4 and TRBJ1-3; possible D gene TRBD1, 5 bases. The receptor was derived from a person between 18 and 65 years old who received the Ad26.COV2.S COVID-19 vaccine or a placebo. For the CDR3, the DNA is TGTGCCAGCAGTCAACCCGGGACTGCCATATATTTT. Translation gives CASSQPGTAIYF.